This is a list of T cell receptor beta chains from one sample in a study of T-cell memory formation after mild COVID-19. TCRdb independently ran MiXCR on the 5' RACE reads; one entry per CDR3 protein. This table holds roughly 200,000 distinct CDR3 sequences, roughly 23% found once. The source material was PBMCs or a T cell subset sorted from them (not recorded which). All receptors derive from an adult woman who had mild COVID-19 (a few samples of this study predate the infection). Cell type and time point are not known. The CDR3 runs from the conserved cysteine through the conserved F or W. Each record gives: D gene, clone size, V gene, J gene, CDR3 protein, CDR3 DNA. A D gene is named only where the DNA matches it firmly. Clone size is shown for a subset of rows, as once, few, many or a class of expanded clone.

.	.	TRBV7-8	TRBJ2-7	CASSPGTRNYEQYF	TGTGCCAGCAGCCCTGGGACGCGGAACTACGAGCAGTACTTC
TRBD1	.	TRBV9	TRBJ2-1	CASSPQGVVQFF	TGTGCCAGCAGCCCACAGGGGGTTGTGCAGTTCTTC
.	few	TRBV5-4	TRBJ2-5	CASSLGLSSGLTGTQYF	TGTGCCAGCAGCTTGGGCTTATCCTCCGGATTGACAGGGACCCAGTACTTC
.	few	TRBV27	TRBJ2-2	CASSLSRVYTGELFF	TGTGCCAGCAGTTTGAGCAGGGTCTACACCGGGGAGCTGTTTTTT
.	few	TRBV11-3	TRBJ2-3	CASSLPTDTQYF	TGTGCCAGCAGCTTACCAACAGATACGCAGTATTTT
TRBD2	.	TRBV29-1	TRBJ2-5	CSVEVITEAGVQETQYF	TGCAGCGTTGAAGTGATCACCGAAGCGGGGGTTCAAGAGACCCAGTACTTC
.	.	TRBV6-5	TRBJ2-1	CASGLESLRNQFF	TGTGCCAGCGGTTTGGAAAGTCTCCGAAACCAGTTCTTC
.	.	TRBV21-1	TRBJ2-5	CASTQGGTSGPSQETQYF	TGTGCCAGCACCCAAGGGGGGACTAGCGGGCCTAGTCAAGAGACCCAGTACTTC
.	.	TRBV7-3	TRBJ1-1	CASSLDGPPSEAFF	TGTGCCAGCAGCTTAGACGGCCCACCCAGTGAAGCTTTCTTT
.	few	TRBV4-3	TRBJ2-6	CASSQDEEQGGANVLTF	TGCGCCAGCAGCCAAGATGAGGAGCAGGGTGGGGCCAACGTCCTGACTTTC
TRBD1	.	TRBV7-9	TRBJ1-2	CASSDRGFGYTF	TGTGCCAGCAGCGACAGGGGATTCGGCTACACCTTC
.	.	TRBV6-1	TRBJ1-1	CASGATGYTEAFF	TGTGCCAGCGGGGCTACAGGGTACACTGAAGCTTTCTTT
.	.	TRBV6-5	TRBJ2-3	CASSYSSTGSPDTQYF	TGTGCCAGCAGTTACTCCTCTACCGGGAGTCCAGATACGCAGTATTTT
.	once	TRBV6-6	TRBJ1-3	CASSYHLTESGNTIYF	TGTGCCAGCAGTTACCACCTGACAGAATCTGGAAACACCATATATTTT
TRBD2	.	TRBV20-1	TRBJ2-7	CSATPGLADEQYF	TGCAGTGCAACCCCGGGACTAGCGGACGAGCAGTACTTC
.	.	TRBV24-1	TRBJ2-2	CATSDWGSVANTGELFF	TGTGCCACCAGTGATTGGGGGTCGGTAGCCAACACCGGGGAGCTGTTTTTT
.	few	TRBV7-8	TRBJ1-6	CASSLTALWNSPLHF	TGTGCCAGCAGTTTGACGGCCCTCTGGAATTCACCCCTCCACTTT
TRBD1	.	TRBV20-1	TRBJ2-4	CSAREGQGASAKNIQYF	TGCAGTGCTAGAGAGGGACAGGGGGCTTCGGCCAAAAACATTCAGTACTTC
.	few	TRBV7-2	TRBJ2-7	CASSSWTLTGEQYF	TGTGCCAGCAGCTCCTGGACCCTTACGGGTGAGCAGTACTTC
.	.	TRBV7-9	TRBJ1-2	CASSLGQRASPGGYTF	TGTGCCAGCAGCTTAGGGCAGCGAGCCAGTCCAGGTGGCTACACCTTC
.	.	TRBV20-1	TRBJ1-1	CSAAEGSGWYTEAFF	TGCAGTGCTGCGGAAGGGTCAGGGTGGTACACTGAAGCTTTCTTT
.	few	TRBV15	TRBJ2-3	CATSRHPGPALTDTQYF	TGTGCCACCAGCAGACACCCAGGGCCCGCCCTCACAGATACGCAGTATTTT
.	few	TRBV4-1	TRBJ1-2	CASSQGAQGQIYGYTF	TGCGCCAGCAGCCAAGGGGCCCAGGGGCAGATATATGGCTACACCTTC
.	few	TRBV5-4	TRBJ2-3	CASSSDTDTQYF	TGTGCCAGCAGCTCAGACACAGATACGCAGTATTTT